Listed below are T cell receptor beta chains from one sample, sequenced in a study of T cell repertoires in cytomegalovirus infection. Their cognate antigens are unknown. TCRdb re-analysed the reads in MiXCR, keeping a single row per CDR3 protein. The sample has around 900,000 distinct CDR3 sequences; 25% to 40% are singletons. Sequences were derived from cultured CD8+ T cells from PBMCs, sampled from culture after CMV antigen stimulation. These receptors all stem from a human donor in good health (CMV status not recorded). Some clones in this sample may be carry-over from other donors' samples. CDR3s include the opening cysteine and the closing phenylalanine or tryptophan. Fields, in order: J gene, CDR3 length, clone size, V gene, D gene, CDR3 protein, CDR3 DNA. A D gene is named only where the DNA matches it firmly. Some rows mark clone size as missing; the rest say once, few, many or name a class of expanded clone.

TRBJ2-2 | 15 | NA | TRBV15 | NA | CATSRQGANTGELFF | TGTGCCACCAGCAGACAAGGGGCCAACACCGGGGAGCTGTTTTTT
TRBJ1-1 | 13 | few | TRBV4-1 | NA | CASSQDWVRGAFF | TGCGCCAGCAGCCAAGATTGGGTCCGCGGAGCTTTCTTT
TRBJ2-3 | 17 | NA | TRBV19 | TRBD2 | CASSIALRLAGYDTQYF | TGTGCCAGTAGTATAGCCCTCCGACTAGCGGGGTATGATACGCAGTATTTT
TRBJ2-3 | 16 | few | TRBV28 | TRBD2 | CASRPGLAGGRDTQYF | TGTGCCAGCAGACCCGGACTAGCGGGGGGGCGGGATACGCAGTATTTT
TRBJ1-6 | 15 | NA | TRBV18 | NA | CASSPMGTENSPLHF | TGTGCCAGCTCACCCATGGGGACGGAAAATTCACCCCTCCACTTT
TRBJ1-5 | 14 | NA | TRBV2 | NA | CANSELADNQPQHF | TGTGCCAACAGTGAATTGGCAGACAATCAGCCCCAGCATTTT
TRBJ2-2 | 18 | NA | TRBV12-5 | TRBD2 | CAGGSPTASGGVAGELFF | TGTGCTGGTGGTTCGCCGACGGCTAGCGGGGGTGTGGCCGGGGAGCTGTTTTTT
TRBJ2-3 | 16 | NA | TRBV5-5 | TRBD1 | CASSLGDRGSTDTQYF | TGTGCCAGCAGCTTGGGGGACAGGGGCAGCACAGATACGCAGTATTTT
TRBJ2-3 | 21 | few | TRBV6-1 | TRBD2 | CASSERLAGGKSRPSTDTQYF | TGTGCCAGCAGTGAACGACTAGCGGGGGGGAAGAGTCGTCCTAGCACAGATACGCAGTATTTT
TRBJ2-1 | 15 | many | TRBV7-2 | NA | CASSLALTAGNEQFF | TGTGCCAGCAGCTTAGCGCTAACTGCGGGCAATGAGCAGTTCTTC
TRBJ2-2 | 19 | NA | TRBV6-5 | TRBD2 | CASSSETSGGLTNTGELFF | TGTGCCAGCAGTTCGGAGACTAGCGGGGGGTTGACGAACACCGGGGAGCTGTTTTTT
TRBJ1-1 | 12 | many | TRBV7-9 | NA | CASSPDTIEAFF | TGTGCCAGCAGCCCTGACACCATAGAAGCTTTCTTT
TRBJ2-5 | 13 | NA | TRBV9 | NA | CASSPSTKETQYF | TGTGCCAGCAGCCCCTCGACTAAAGAGACCCAGTACTTC